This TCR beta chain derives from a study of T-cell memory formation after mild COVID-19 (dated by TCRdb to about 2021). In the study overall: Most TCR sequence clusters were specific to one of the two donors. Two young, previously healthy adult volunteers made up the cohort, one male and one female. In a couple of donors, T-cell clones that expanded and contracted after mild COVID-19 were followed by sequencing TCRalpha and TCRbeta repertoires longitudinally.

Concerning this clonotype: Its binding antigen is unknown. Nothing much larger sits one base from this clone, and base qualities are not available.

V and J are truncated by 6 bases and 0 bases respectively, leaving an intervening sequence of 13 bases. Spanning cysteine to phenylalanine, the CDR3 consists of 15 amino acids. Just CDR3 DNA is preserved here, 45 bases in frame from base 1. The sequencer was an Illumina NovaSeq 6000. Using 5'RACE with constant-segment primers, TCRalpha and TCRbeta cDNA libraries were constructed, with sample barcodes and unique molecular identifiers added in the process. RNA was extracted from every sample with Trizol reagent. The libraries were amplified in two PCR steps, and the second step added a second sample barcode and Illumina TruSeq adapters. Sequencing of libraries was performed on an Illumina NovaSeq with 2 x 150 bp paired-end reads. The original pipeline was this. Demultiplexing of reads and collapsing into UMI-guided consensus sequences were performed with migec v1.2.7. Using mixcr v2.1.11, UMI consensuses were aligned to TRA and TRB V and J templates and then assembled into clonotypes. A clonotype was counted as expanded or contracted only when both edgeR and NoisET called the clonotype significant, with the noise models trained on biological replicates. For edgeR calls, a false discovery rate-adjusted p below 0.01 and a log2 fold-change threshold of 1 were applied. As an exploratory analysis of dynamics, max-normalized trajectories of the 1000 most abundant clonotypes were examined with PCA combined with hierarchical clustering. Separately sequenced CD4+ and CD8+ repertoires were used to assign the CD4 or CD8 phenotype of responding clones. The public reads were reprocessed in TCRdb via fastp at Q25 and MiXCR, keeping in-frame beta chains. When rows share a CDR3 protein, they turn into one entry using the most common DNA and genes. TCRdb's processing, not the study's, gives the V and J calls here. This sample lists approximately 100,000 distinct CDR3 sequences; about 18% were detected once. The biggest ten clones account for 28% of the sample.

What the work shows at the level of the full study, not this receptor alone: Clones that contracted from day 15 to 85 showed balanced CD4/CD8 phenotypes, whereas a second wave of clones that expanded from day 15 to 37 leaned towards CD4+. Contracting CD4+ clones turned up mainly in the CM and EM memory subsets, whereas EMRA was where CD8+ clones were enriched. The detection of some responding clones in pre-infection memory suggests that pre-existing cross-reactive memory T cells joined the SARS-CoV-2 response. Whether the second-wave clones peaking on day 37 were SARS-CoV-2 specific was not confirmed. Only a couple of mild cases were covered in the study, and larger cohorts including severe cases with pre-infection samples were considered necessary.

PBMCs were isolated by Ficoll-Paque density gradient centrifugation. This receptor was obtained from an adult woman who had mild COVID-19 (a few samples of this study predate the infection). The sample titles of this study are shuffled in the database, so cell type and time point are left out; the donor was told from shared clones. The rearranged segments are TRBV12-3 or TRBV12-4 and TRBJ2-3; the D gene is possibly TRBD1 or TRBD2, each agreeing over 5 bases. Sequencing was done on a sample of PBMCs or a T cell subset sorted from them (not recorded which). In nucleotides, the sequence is TGTGCCAGCAGCCCTAATTGGGGGAGCACAGATACGCAGTATTTT. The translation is CASSPNWGSTDTQYF.